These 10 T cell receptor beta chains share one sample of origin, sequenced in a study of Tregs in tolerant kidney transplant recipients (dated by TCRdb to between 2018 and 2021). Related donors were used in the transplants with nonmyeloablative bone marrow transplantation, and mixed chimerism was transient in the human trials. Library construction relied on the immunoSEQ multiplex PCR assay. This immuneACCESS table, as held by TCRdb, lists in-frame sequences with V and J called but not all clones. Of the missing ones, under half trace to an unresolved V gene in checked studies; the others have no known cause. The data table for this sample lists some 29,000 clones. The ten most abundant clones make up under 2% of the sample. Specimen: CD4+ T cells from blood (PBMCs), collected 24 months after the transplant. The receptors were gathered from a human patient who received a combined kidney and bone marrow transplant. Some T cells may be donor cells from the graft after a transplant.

The sequenced CDR3 bases are TGTGCCAGCAGCTTAGAATCAGGGTCCTACAATGAG. Its protein product is CASSLESGSYNE. The complete CDR3 reads CASSLESGSYNEQFF. The chain employs TRBV7-3 and TRBJ2-1; perhaps TRBD1 as D (5 bases). The read terminates 3 residues ahead of where the CDR3 ends, so the germline J gene completes it. Trimming cost V 2 bases and J 1 base, with 9 bases left between them. CDR1 SGHTA and CDR2 FQGTGA come from the germline V gene. CDR3 length equals 15 residues. The variable domain in full, with the rest retrieved from reference TRBV7-3 and TRBJ2-1, is GAGVSQTPSNKVTEKGKYVELRCDPISGHTALYWYRQSLGQGPEFLIYFQGTGAADDSGLPNDRFFAVRPEGSVSTLKIQRTERGDSAVYLCASSLESGSYNEQFFGPGTRLTVL.

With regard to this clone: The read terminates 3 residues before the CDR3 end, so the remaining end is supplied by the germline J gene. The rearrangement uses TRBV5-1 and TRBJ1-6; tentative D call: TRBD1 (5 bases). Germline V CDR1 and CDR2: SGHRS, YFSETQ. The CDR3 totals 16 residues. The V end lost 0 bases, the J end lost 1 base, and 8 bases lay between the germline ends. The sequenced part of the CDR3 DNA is TGCGCCAGCAGCTTGGCAGGGCAGTCCTATAATTCACCC. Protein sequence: CASSLAGQSYNSP. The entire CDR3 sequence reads CASSLAGQSYNSPLHF.

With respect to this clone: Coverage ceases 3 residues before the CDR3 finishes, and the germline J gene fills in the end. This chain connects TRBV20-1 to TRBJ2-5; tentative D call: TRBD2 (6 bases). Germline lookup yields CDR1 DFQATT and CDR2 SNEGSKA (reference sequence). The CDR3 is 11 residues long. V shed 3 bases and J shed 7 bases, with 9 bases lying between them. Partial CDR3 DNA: TGCAGTGCTAGGGGGGGAGGGACC. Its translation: CSARGGGT. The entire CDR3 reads CSARGGGTQYF.

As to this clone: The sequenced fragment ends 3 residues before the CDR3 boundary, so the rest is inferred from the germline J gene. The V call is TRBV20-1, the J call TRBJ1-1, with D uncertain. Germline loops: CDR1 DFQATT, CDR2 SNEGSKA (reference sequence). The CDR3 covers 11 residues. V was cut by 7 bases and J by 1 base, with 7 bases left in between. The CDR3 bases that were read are TGCAGTGTTAGCAGGAACACTGAA. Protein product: CSVSRNTE. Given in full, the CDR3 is CSVSRNTEAFF.

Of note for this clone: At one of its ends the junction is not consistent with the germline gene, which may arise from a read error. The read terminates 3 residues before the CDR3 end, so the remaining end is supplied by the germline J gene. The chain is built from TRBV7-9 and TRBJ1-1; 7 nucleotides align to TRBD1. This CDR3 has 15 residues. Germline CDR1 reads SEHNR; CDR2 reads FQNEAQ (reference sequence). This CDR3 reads CASSPQTGRYTEAFF. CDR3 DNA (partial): TGTGCCAGCAGCCCGCAGACAGGGCGATACACGGAA.

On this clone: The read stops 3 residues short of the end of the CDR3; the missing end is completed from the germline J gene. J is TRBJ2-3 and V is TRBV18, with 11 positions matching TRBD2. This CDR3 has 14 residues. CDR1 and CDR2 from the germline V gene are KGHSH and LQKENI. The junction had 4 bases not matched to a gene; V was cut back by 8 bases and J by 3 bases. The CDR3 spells CASTLAGGTDTQYF. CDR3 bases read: TGTGCCAGCACTTTAGCGGGAGGGACAGATACG.

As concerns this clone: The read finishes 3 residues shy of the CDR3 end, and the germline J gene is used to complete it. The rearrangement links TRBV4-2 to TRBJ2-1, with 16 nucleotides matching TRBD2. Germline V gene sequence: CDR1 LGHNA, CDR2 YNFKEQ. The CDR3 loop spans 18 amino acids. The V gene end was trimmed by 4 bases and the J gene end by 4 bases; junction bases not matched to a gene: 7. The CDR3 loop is CASSPGTSGRGLYNEQFF. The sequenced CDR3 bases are TGTGCCAGCAGCCCCGGGACTAGCGGGAGGGGATTGTACAATGAG.

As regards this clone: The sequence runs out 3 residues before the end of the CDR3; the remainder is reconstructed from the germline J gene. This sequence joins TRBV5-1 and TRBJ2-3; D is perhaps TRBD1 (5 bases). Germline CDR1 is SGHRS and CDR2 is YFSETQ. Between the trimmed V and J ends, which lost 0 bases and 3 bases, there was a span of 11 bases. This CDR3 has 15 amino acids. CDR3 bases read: TGCGCCAGCAGCTTGGGACAGAAAGGGACAGATACG. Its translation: CASSLGQKGTDT. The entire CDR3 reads CASSLGQKGTDTQYF.

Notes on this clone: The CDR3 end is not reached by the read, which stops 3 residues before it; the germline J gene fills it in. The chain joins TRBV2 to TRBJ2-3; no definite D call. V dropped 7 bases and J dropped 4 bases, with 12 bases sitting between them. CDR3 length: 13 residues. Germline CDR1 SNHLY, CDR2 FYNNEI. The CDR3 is CASNPRRADTQYF. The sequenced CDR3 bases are TGTGCCAGCAACCCCCGTCGGGCAGATACG.

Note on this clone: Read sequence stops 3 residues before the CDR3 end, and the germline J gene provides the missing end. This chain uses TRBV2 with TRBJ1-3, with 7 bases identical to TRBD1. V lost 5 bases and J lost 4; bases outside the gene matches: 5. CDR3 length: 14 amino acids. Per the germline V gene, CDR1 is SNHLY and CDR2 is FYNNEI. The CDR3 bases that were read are TGTGCCAGCAGTCCCAGGGGGAAGGGAAACACC. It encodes CASSPRGKGNT. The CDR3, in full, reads CASSPRGKGNTIYF.